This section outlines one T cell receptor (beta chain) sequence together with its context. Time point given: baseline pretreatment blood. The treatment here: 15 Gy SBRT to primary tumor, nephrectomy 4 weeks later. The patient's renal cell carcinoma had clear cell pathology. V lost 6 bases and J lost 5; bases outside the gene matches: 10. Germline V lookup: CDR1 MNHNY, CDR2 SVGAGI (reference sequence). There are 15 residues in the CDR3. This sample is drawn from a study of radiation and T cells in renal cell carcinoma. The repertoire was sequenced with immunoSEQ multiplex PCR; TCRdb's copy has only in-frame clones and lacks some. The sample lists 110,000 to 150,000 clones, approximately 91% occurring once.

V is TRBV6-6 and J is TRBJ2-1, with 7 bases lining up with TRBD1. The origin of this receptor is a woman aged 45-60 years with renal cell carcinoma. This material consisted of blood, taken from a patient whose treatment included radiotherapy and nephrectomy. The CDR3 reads CASSSRTGADNEQFF. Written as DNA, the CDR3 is TGTGCCAGCAGCTCCCGGACAGGAGCGGACAATGAGCAGTTCTTC.